This entry lists 2 T cell receptor beta chains sequenced from one sample in a study of cytomegalovirus exposure and HLA in healthy donors. 13 Jbeta primers and 60 Vbeta primers were used for the PCR. Assay used: immunoSEQ multiplex PCR; TCRdb lists only in-frame clones, some missing. The sample has roughly 89,000 clones; roughly 67% are singletons. Sequencing input: PBMCs. The receptors originated from a woman between 50 and 59 years old in good health and CMV-seropositive.

The sample holds a few counts of this clone. The rearrangement uses TRBV6-5 and TRBJ2-1; D ambiguous. The CDR3 is 13 residues long. Germline V lookup: CDR1 MNHEY, CDR2 SVGAGI. V gave up 4 bases and J gave up 10 bases, with 14 bases separating them. DNA for the CDR3: TGTGCCAGCAGTTCCTTCCCCGGGTGGGAGCAGTTCTTC. It codes for CASSSFPGWEQFF.

The rearrangement links TRBV6-1 to TRBJ1-2, with a possible D match to TRBD1 (5 bases). CDR3 length: 13 amino acids. CDR1 MNHNS and CDR2 SASEGT come from the germline V gene. V lost 8 bases and J lost 0, with 10 bases in between. The CDR3 coding sequence is TGTGCCAGCTCGACAGACACTAACTATGGCTACACCTTC. This codes for CASSTDTNYGYTF.